This T cell receptor (beta chain) was observed in a study of blood T cells in healthy people across ages. Study-level findings and limits: There were more naive CD4+ cells and higher diversity in long-lived donors than in aged donors.

It was with a sample-barcoded 5' primer and a J-beta primer mix that a second PCR of about 6 to 12 cycles was run. Sequencing recovered at least 3 million CDR3-containing paired-end reads from each sample. Using its own MiXCR run on the 5' RACE reads, TCRdb lists one record per CDR3 protein. Of around 900,000 distinct CDR3 sequences in the sample, about 28% were seen once. CDR1 MNHNY and CDR2 SVGAGI come from the germline V gene (reference sequence). The CDR3 covers 15 residues. V shed 5 bases, J shed 5 bases, and the junction held 10 bases outside the gene matches. At least 7 million PBMCs were isolated per sample. Extraction of total RNA produced a minimum of 5 micrograms from each sample. This clonotype has ten or more counts. Its matching antigen is unknown.

V usage is TRBV6-6 and J usage is TRBJ2-5; 8 bases align to TRBD2. Sequencing was done on a sample of blood. The sequence derives from a woman of 80 years or more in good health. This CDR3 reads CASSRAGDPKETQYF. CDR3 nucleotide sequence: TGTGCCAGCAGTCGAGCGGGGGACCCGAAGGAGACCCAGTACTTC.